The 28 T cell receptor beta chains in this list originate from one sample, sequenced in a study of blood T cell repertoires in COVID-19. The protocol was immunoSEQ multiplex PCR, while the TCRdb copy is restricted to in-frame clones and leaves out a portion. Of about 390,000 clones listed, 70% to 90% are singletons. The sample was peripheral blood. These receptors were taken from a woman aged 55-75 years with COVID-19, enrolled during active disease.

This chain links TRBV11-3 with TRBJ2-1; D gene uncertain. The CDR3 runs to 11 residues. Trimming took 5 bases from V and 7 from J, leaving 6 bases between them. Germline CDR1 reads SGHNT; CDR2 reads YENEEA. The CDR3 sequence: CASSQRNEQFF. The CDR3 DNA follows: TGTGCCAGCAGCCAGAGGAATGAGCAGTTCTTC.

The CDR3 region is CSSPDRSVSLTGELFF. The DNA of the CDR3 is TGCAGCTCCCCGGACAGATCCGTAAGCTTAACCGGGGAGCTGTTTTTT. The chain joins TRBV29-1 to TRBJ2-2; tentative D call: TRBD1 (6 bases). V lost 8 bases and J 5 bases, leaving 24 bases between the germline ends. Germline loops: CDR1 SQVTM, CDR2 ANQGSEA. The CDR3 length is 16 residues.

This clone was seen a few times. The gene calls are TRBV2 and TRBJ1-5, with D maybe TRBD1 (6 bases). This CDR3 is built from 15 residues. Between the trimmed V and J ends, which lost 8 bases and 6 bases, there was a span of 20 bases. Germline CDR1 SNHLY, CDR2 FYNNEI. The CDR3 coding sequence is TGTGCCAGCTCCCTCTCCAGGGGTTCCCCTCAGCCCCAGCATTTT. It is translated as CASSLSRGSPQPQHF.

J is TRBJ2-4 and V is TRBV28; tentatively, D is TRBD1 (6 bases). Germline CDR1 and CDR2: MDHEN and SYDVKM. The CDR3 loop spans 15 amino acids. V lost 6 bases to trimming and J lost 5 bases, with 17 bases between them. CDR3 in DNA: TGTGCCAGCAGCCGATACAGGGTAACGGAAAACATTCAGTACTTC. As protein: CASSRYRVTENIQYF.

The rearrangement links TRBV19 to TRBJ2-2; TRBD1 agrees at 7 bases. The germline V gene has CDR1 LNHDA and CDR2 SQIVND (reference sequence). Trimming cost V 4 bases and J 7 bases; bases outside gene matches: 9. This CDR3 comprises 15 residues. CDR3: CASSTYRRGRGELFF. For the CDR3, the DNA is TGTGCCAGTAGTACTTATCGTAGGGGGCGCGGGGAGCTGTTTTTT.

The CDR3 DNA is TGTGCCAGCAGCTCCCGTTTGGGGGCGGGTTCTGGCACAGATACGCAGTATTTT. Translated, it gives CASSSRLGAGSGTDTQYF. V and J are TRBV13 and TRBJ2-3; D might be TRBD1 (6 bases). This CDR3 comprises 18 residues. Germline V gene data show CDR1 as PRHDT and CDR2 as FYEKMQ (reference sequence). Trimming cost V 4 bases and J 1 base, with 21 bases left between them.

The chain carries TRBV9 and TRBJ1-2; the match to TRBD1 covers 8 bases. V gave up 1 base and J gave up 0 bases; unmatched junction bases: 8. Per the germline V gene, CDR1 is SGDLS and CDR2 is YYNGEE. This CDR3 is built from 17 residues. DNA for the CDR3: TGTGCCAGCAGCGTATACGGACAGGGCTATTCTAACTATGGCTACACCTTC. It is translated as CASSVYGQGYSNYGYTF.

The chain carries TRBV18 and TRBJ1-1; TRBD1 matches at 7 bases. CDR1 is KGHSH, CDR2 LQKENI, per germline. Losses at the gene ends were 2 bases for V and 4 bases for J; bases not matched to a gene: 7. The CDR3 consists of 15 residues. Here the CDR3 reads CASSPEGARITEAFF. CDR3 bases: TGTGCCAGCTCACCAGAGGGGGCGCGGATCACTGAAGCTTTCTTT.

The chain is built from TRBV7-8 and TRBJ2-2; 10 nucleotides line up with TRBD1. The V segment lost 4 bases and the J segment 5 bases; nucleotides outside the gene matches: 7. CDR3 length: 16 amino acids. Germline assignment: CDR1 SGHVS and CDR2 FQNEAQ. The CDR3 region has the DNA TGTGCCAGCAGCTCACCCGGGACAGGGGTGACCGGGGAGCTGTTTTTT. Protein sequence: CASSSPGTGVTGELFF.

The chain employs TRBV18 and TRBJ1-3, with 7 bases matching TRBD1. The CDR3 runs to 14 residues. Germline V gene lookup returns CDR1 KGHSH and CDR2 LQKENI. The trim removed 6 bases at V and 4 bases at J, leaving 6 bases unmatched. CDR3 in amino acids: CASSPGTDGNTIYF. CDR3 DNA sequence: TGTGCCAGCTCCCCAGGGACAGACGGAAACACCATATATTTT.

V usage is TRBV15 and J usage is TRBJ2-5, with D possibly being TRBD1 (6 bases). From germline, CDR1 is LNHNV and CDR2 YYDKDF (reference sequence). The V end was cut by 4 bases, the J end by 4 bases, with 16 bases between. The CDR3 contains 15 residues. Written as DNA, the CDR3 is TGTGCCACCAGCAAGACCCCGGGACACTTAGAGACCCAGTACTTC. Translating gives CATSKTPGHLETQYF.

The chain joins TRBV5-4 to TRBJ2-3; 10 bases map to TRBD1. The length of the CDR3 is 14 residues. Germline CDR1 reads SGHNT; CDR2 reads YYREEE (reference sequence). With V trimmed by 2 bases and J by 6 bases, 3 bases remained unmatched. CDR3 region: CASSFRTGGDTQYF. CDR3 in DNA: TGTGCCAGCAGCTTCCGGACAGGGGGGGATACGCAGTATTTT. Full variable domain (rest looked up from reference TRBV5-4 and TRBJ2-3): ETGVTQSPTHLIKTRGQQVTLRCSSQSGHNTVSWYQQALGQGPQFIFQYYREEENGRGNFPPRFSGLQFPNYSSELNVNALELDDSALYLCASSFRTGGDTQYFGPGTRLTVL.

The chain uses TRBV7-2 and TRBJ2-7; TRBD2 matches 12 bases. CDR3 length equals 17 residues. The V gene's germline CDR1 is SGHTA and CDR2 FQGNSA. The V and J ends lost 1 base and 2 bases, in that order; junction bases with no gene match: 6. This CDR3 is CASSLGLAGGRTYEQYF. CDR3 DNA sequence: TGTGCCAGCAGCTTAGGGCTAGCGGGGGGGCGCACCTACGAGCAGTACTTC.

This rearrangement joins TRBV28 to TRBJ1-4; tentatively, D is TRBD1 (5 bases). The CDR3 is 17 amino acids. V lost 5 bases to trimming and J lost 0 bases, with 16 bases between them. The germline gives CDR1 MDHEN, CDR2 SYDVKM. CDR3 sequence: CASSPWGPVATNEKLFF. CDR3 sequence (DNA): TGTGCCAGCAGTCCATGGGGCCCGGTTGCAACTAATGAAAAACTGTTTTTT.

The genes are TRBV19 and TRBJ1-5; 8 bases line up with TRBD1. The CDR3 extends over 16 amino acids. Germline V gives CDR1 LNHDA, CDR2 SQIVND (reference sequence). V lost 2 bases to trimming and J lost 1 base; unmatched junction nucleotides: 4. In DNA form, the CDR3 reads TGTGCCAGTAGTATAAGGACAGGGCCGAGCAATCAGCCCCAGCATTTT. Its translation is CASSIRTGPSNQPQHF.

The chain employs TRBV21-1 and TRBJ1-5; TRBD1 is taken as the D call from the table, unchecked against the DNA. TRBV21-1 is a known pseudogene. CDR3 size: 12 residues. CDR3 nucleotides: TGTGCCAGCAGCAAAGGTGACAGACCCCAGCATTTT. This gives the protein CASSKGDRPQHF.

This chain connects TRBV5-1 to TRBJ2-6, with TRBD1 identical over 9 bases. Germline values: CDR1 SGHRS, CDR2 YFSETQ. V lost 5 bases to trimming and J lost 0 bases; unmatched junction nucleotides: 6. This CDR3 contains 17 residues. The CDR3 here is CASRSTGGISGANVLTF. CDR3 nucleotides: TGCGCCAGCAGGTCGACAGGGGGTATCTCTGGGGCCAACGTCCTGACTTTC.

J is TRBJ2-1 and V is TRBV7-2, with D maybe TRBD1 (5 bases). Germline V lookup: CDR1 SGHTA, CDR2 FQGNSA. V lost 5 bases to trimming and J lost 8 bases, with 22 bases between them. CDR3 length: 16 amino acids. The CDR3, as DNA: TGTGCCAGCAGCCCTATGACAGCCCAGTTCAATGATGAGCAGTTCTTC. Translating gives CASSPMTAQFNDEQFF.

The chain uses TRBV5-1 and TRBJ1-1, with TRBD1 matching 7 bases. In germline, CDR1 is SGHRS, CDR2 YFSETQ. The CDR3 extends over 15 amino acids. Trimming removed 4 bases from V and 0 bases from J; junction bases left unmatched: 6. The CDR3 DNA sequence: TGCGCCAGCAGCATAGGACAGGTCATGAACACTGAAGCTTTCTTT. Translation gives CASSIGQVMNTEAFF.

The chain uses TRBV6-5 and TRBJ2-1, with TRBD1 matching over 8 bases. V lost 6 bases, J lost 3 bases, and 4 bases stayed unmatched. In germline, CDR1 is MNHEY, CDR2 SVGAGI. There are 14 residues in the CDR3. CDR3 DNA: TGTGCCAGCAGCCCAGGGGGCGGCTACAATGAGCAGTTCTTC. It codes for CASSPGGGYNEQFF.

This clone was detected once. This chain uses TRBV25-1 with TRBJ2-7; 7 bases match TRBD1. This CDR3 is built from 13 residues. The V and J ends lost 7 bases and 1 base, in that order; junction bases with no gene match: 4. Germline values: CDR1 MGHDK, CDR2 SYGVNS. The CDR3 spells CASKRQGSYEQYF. CDR3 DNA sequence: TGTGCCAGCAAGAGACAGGGATCCTACGAGCAGTACTTC.

The rearrangement uses TRBV10-3 and TRBJ1-1; D possibly corresponds to TRBD1 (5 bases). V lost 7 bases and J 1 base, leaving 16 bases between the germline ends. The CDR3 contains 15 residues. Germline V gene data show CDR1 as ENHRY and CDR2 as SYGVKD. This CDR3 is CAIMNGGGPNTEAFF. In DNA, the CDR3 is TGTGCCATCATGAACGGGGGAGGGCCGAACACTGAAGCTTTCTTT.

This rearrangement joins TRBV7-9 to TRBJ2-3; TRBD2 might be the D (5 bases). Per germline, CDR1 SEHNR and CDR2 FQNEAQ (reference sequence). Trimming stripped 3 bases from V and 0 bases from J, with 7 bases between. The CDR3 runs to 14 residues. The CDR3 coding sequence is TGTGCCAGCAGCTTCGGCGGGAGCACAGATACGCAGTATTTT. This translates into CASSFGGSTDTQYF.

The chain couples TRBV30 to TRBJ2-7, with D maybe TRBD1 (6 bases). The germline V gene encodes CDR1 GTSNPN and CDR2 SVGIG (reference sequence). The CDR3 covers 12 residues. V gave up 7 bases and J gave up 7 bases, with 17 bases separating them. CDR3 protein: CAYRTVTGEQYF. CDR3 in DNA: TGTGCCTACCGGACAGTCACGGGTGAGCAGTACTTC.

On this clone itself: Other DNA sequences in this sample translate to the same CDR3. The chain links TRBV7-3 to TRBJ2-7; D is perhaps TRBD2 (6 bases). This CDR3 has 15 residues. CDR1 and CDR2 from the germline V gene are SGHTA and FQGTGA. Trimming removed 1 base from V and 2 bases from J, with 12 bases in between. The CDR3 sequence: CASSLSSGTPYEQYF. The CDR3 DNA follows: TGTGCCAGCAGCTTAAGTTCCGGGACTCCCTACGAGCAGTACTTC.

The gene calls are TRBV24-1 and TRBJ1-2; maybe TRBD1 (6 bases). The CDR3 has 15 amino acids. Germline V gene lookup returns CDR1 KGHDR and CDR2 SFDVKD. Between the trimmed V and J ends, which lost 5 bases and 3 bases, there was a span of 15 bases. CDR3 in amino acids: CATSGGGVPDYGYTF. CDR3 nucleotides: TGTGCCACCAGTGGGGGGGGCGTCCCCGACTATGGCTACACCTTC.

As concerns this clone: Other DNA sequences in the sample encode the same CDR3. The CDR3 is CASSGTSGGYEQYF. DNA of the CDR3: TGTGCCAGCAGCGGGACTAGCGGGGGTTACGAGCAGTACTTC. V and J are TRBV9 and TRBJ2-7; 13 nucleotides match TRBD2. Unmatched junction bases numbered 1, after V lost 3 bases and J lost 4 bases. Germline V gene sequence: CDR1 SGDLS, CDR2 YYNGEE. The CDR3 loop spans 14 amino acids.

The table lists this clone with a few counts. The gene calls are TRBV9 and TRBJ2-2; 8 bases align to TRBD1. The germline gives CDR1 SGDLS, CDR2 YYNGEE. V lost 2 bases to trimming and J lost 2 bases; unmatched junction nucleotides: 5. The CDR3 loop spans 16 amino acids. This CDR3 is CASSVYGTGNTGELFF. The CDR3 bases are TGTGCCAGCAGCGTCTACGGGACAGGTAACACCGGGGAGCTGTTTTTT.